This is a list of T cell receptor beta chains from one sample in a study of PD-1 blockade in classical Hodgkin lymphoma. Generated by immunoSEQ multiplex PCR, the TCRdb table keeps only in-frame clones and is missing some. The top ten clones hold roughly 20% of a sample with about 30,000 clones, 82% of them seen once. The material was peripheral blood mononuclear cells (PBMCs), obtained before the fourth cycle of nivolumab. Receptors originate from a human donor with classical Hodgkin lymphoma. Both conserved end residues are part of each CDR3. A D gene is named only where the DNA matches it firmly. Clone size is not always given. Where it is, it says once, few, many or a class for expanded clones.

J: TRBJ1-2; D: .; V: TRBV19; size: .; CDR3: CASSIRSAGGYTF; DNA: TGTGCCAGTAGTATCCGGAGCGCGGGTGGCTACACCTTC
J: TRBJ1-4; D: TRBD1; V: TRBV5-1; size: .; CDR3: CASSSQGAREKLFF; DNA: TGCGCCAGCAGCTCACAGGGGGCGCGTGAAAAACTGTTTTTT
J: TRBJ2-3; D: .; V: TRBV5-1; size: .; CDR3: CASSPNSGTSTDTQYF; DNA: TGCGCCAGCAGCCCAAATTCCGGGACTAGCACAGATACGCAGTATTTT
J: TRBJ1-3; D: .; V: TRBV6-5; size: .; CDR3: CASSPGSSGNTIYF; DNA: TGTGCCAGCAGTCCCGGGTCGTCTGGAAACACCATATATTTT
J: TRBJ2-3; D: .; V: TRBV4-1; size: .; CDR3: CASSQVDLISTDTQYF; DNA: TGCGCCAGCAGCCAGGTCGACTTGATTAGCACAGATACGCAGTATTTT
J: TRBJ2-5; D: .; V: TRBV5-4; size: .; CDR3: CASSLKMGGQETQYF; DNA: TGTGCCAGCAGCTTGAAAATGGGGGGGCAGGAGACCCAGTACTTC
J: TRBJ2-5; D: .; V: TRBV19; size: .; CDR3: CASSNGGSQETQYF; DNA: TGTGCCAGTAGTAACGGCGGGTCACAAGAGACCCAGTACTTC
J: TRBJ2-1; D: TRBD1; V: TRBV10-3; size: .; CDR3: CAISESRGQGSDEQFF; DNA: TGTGCCATCAGTGAGTCTAGGGGACAGGGATCTGATGAGCAGTTCTTC
J: TRBJ1-6; D: .; V: TRBV6-5; size: .; CDR3: CASSYRDPNVSPLHF; DNA: TGTGCCAGCAGCTACCGGGACCCCAACGTATCACCCCTCCACTTT
J: TRBJ2-5; D: .; V: TRBV5-8; size: .; CDR3: CASSLAFKYRGLPEQETQYF; DNA: TGTGCCAGCAGCTTGGCCTTTAAGTATAGAGGGCTACCCGAACAAGAGACCCAGTACTTC
J: TRBJ2-1; D: TRBD2; V: TRBV6-5; size: once; CDR3: CASSYSGTTYNEQFF; DNA: TGTGCCAGCAGTTACTCCGGGACTACCTACAATGAGCAGTTCTTC
J: TRBJ1-2; D: .; V: TRBV10-1; size: .; CDR3: CASSEFIPGLPTNNYGYTF; DNA: TGCGCCAGCAGTGAGTTTATCCCGGGACTTCCTACGAATAACTATGGCTACACCTTC
J: TRBJ1-1; D: TRBD1; V: TRBV6-6; size: .; CDR3: CASSPGQGAGNTEAFF; DNA: TGTGCCAGCAGCCCGGGACAGGGGGCCGGGAACACTGAAGCTTTCTTT
J: TRBJ2-2; D: .; V: TRBV7-8; size: .; CDR3: CASSRSDTGELFF; DNA: TGTGCCAGCAGCCGAAGCGACACCGGGGAGCTGTTTTTT
J: TRBJ1-2; D: .; V: TRBV19; size: .; CDR3: CASSSNREHDGYTF; DNA: TGTGCCAGTAGTTCCAACAGGGAGCATGATGGCTACACCTTC
J: TRBJ2-1; D: .; V: TRBV9; size: .; CDR3: CASSTSRVDGHSYNEQFF; DNA: TGTGCCAGCAGCACTAGCCGAGTAGACGGCCACTCCTACAATGAGCAGTTCTTC
J: TRBJ2-7; D: TRBD1; V: TRBV10-1; size: .; CDR3: CASRRAGTGRSYEQYF; DNA: TGCGCCAGCAGACGGGCCGGGACAGGGAGGTCCTACGAGCAGTACTTC
J: TRBJ1-2; D: .; V: TRBV18; size: .; CDR3: CASSRGAGDYGGYTF; DNA: TGTGCCAGCTCACGAGGGGCAGGGGATTATGGAGGCTACACCTTC
J: TRBJ1-6; D: .; V: TRBV19; size: .; CDR3: CASSSGQNNSPLHF; DNA: TGTGCCAGTAGTTCCGGACAGAATAATTCACCCCTCCACTTT
J: TRBJ2-2; D: .; V: TRBV11-2; size: .; CDR3: CASSLGQRGELFF; DNA: TGTGCCAGCAGCTTAGGGCAGCGCGGGGAGCTGTTTTTT
J: TRBJ1-2; D: .; V: TRBV4-1; size: .; CDR3: CASSQARSNYGYTF; DNA: TGCGCCAGCAGCCAAGCCCGTTCTAACTATGGCTACACCTTC
J: TRBJ2-5; D: TRBD1; V: TRBV5-5; size: .; CDR3: CASSFPGQGQETQYF; DNA: TGTGCCAGCAGCTTTCCAGGACAGGGCCAAGAGACCCAGTACTTC
J: TRBJ1-2; D: .; V: TRBV5-4; size: few; CDR3: CASSSGTGSYGYTF; DNA: TGTGCCAGCAGCTCGGGAACAGGGAGCTATGGCTACACCTTC
J: TRBJ1-1; D: .; V: TRBV4-2; size: .; CDR3: CASSQDQGRGVEAFF; DNA: TGTGCCAGCAGCCAAGATCAGGGTAGGGGGGTTGAAGCTTTCTTT
J: TRBJ2-2; D: .; V: TRBV7-6; size: .; CDR3: CASSLALPGSSGDTGELFF; DNA: TGTGCCAGCAGCTTAGCGCTTCCCGGCTCGTCGGGGGACACCGGGGAGCTGTTTTTT
J: TRBJ1-3; D: .; V: TRBV11-2; size: .; CDR3: CASSSARGGPASGNTIYF; DNA: TGTGCCAGCAGCTCCGCGAGGGGAGGCCCCGCTTCTGGAAACACCATATATTTT
J: TRBJ1-1; D: .; V: TRBV6-6; size: .; CDR3: CASSYRLSTEAFF; DNA: TGTGCCAGCAGTTACCGTTTGAGCACTGAAGCTTTCTTT
J: TRBJ2-5; D: .; V: TRBV13; size: .; CDR3: CASRGGPGETQYF; DNA: TGTGCCAGCAGGGGGGGGCCAGGAGAGACCCAGTACTTC
J: TRBJ2-3; D: TRBD2; V: TRBV5-1; size: .; CDR3: CASSLKGTSGTDTQYF; DNA: TGCGCCAGCAGCTTGAAGGGGACTAGCGGGACAGATACGCAGTATTTT
J: TRBJ2-3; D: .; V: TRBV6-4; size: once; CDR3: CASSRTASTDTQYF; DNA: TGTGCCAGCAGTAGGACAGCGAGCACAGATACGCAGTATTTT
J: TRBJ1-2; D: .; V: TRBV27; size: .; CDR3: CASSSWGSDGYTF; DNA: TGTGCCAGCAGTTCCTGGGGTAGTGATGGCTACACCTTC
J: TRBJ2-3; D: .; V: TRBV6-6; size: .; CDR3: CASSYSGAAGTDTQYF; DNA: TGTGCCAGCAGTTACTCGGGGGCGGCTGGCACAGATACGCAGTATTTT
J: TRBJ2-3; D: .; V: TRBV7-2; size: once; CDR3: CASSWQGPDTQYF; DNA: TGTGCCAGCAGCTGGCAGGGCCCAGATACGCAGTATTTT
J: TRBJ2-3; D: .; V: TRBV2; size: few; CDR3: CASEGVGGPYTDTQYF; DNA: TGTGCCAGCGAGGGGGTGGGGGGGCCATACACAGATACGCAGTATTTT
J: TRBJ2-7; D: .; V: TRBV4-1; size: .; CDR3: CASSQAEGAYEQYF; DNA: TGCGCCAGCAGCCAAGCAGAGGGGGCCTACGAGCAGTACTTC